This T cell receptor (beta chain) derives from a study of CD8+ T cells in alopecia areata. As for the study in general: Treated patients swallowed 5 to 10 mg of oral tofacitinib twice daily.

The V end lost 3 bases, the J end lost 9 bases, and 14 bases lay between the germline ends. CDR1 and CDR2 from the germline V gene are MNHEY and SVGAGI. CDR3 length: 13 amino acids. Isolated RNA was reverse transcribed into cDNA used as the sequencing template. The method was immunoSEQ multiplex PCR; TCRdb's version includes in-frame clones alone and lacks a portion of them. The repertoire includes more than 75,000 clones, more than 35% of them detected once, and 1% to 1.5% sits in the top ten. The receptor's source is a human donor with alopecia areata. V usage is TRBV6-5 and J usage is TRBJ2-5; D assignment may be TRBD1 or TRBD2 (5 bases each). Sequenced: CD4+ T cells sorted from blood. Here the CDR3 DNA reads TGTGCCAGCAGTTATATCGAGTTGGGGGCCCAGTACTTC. Protein sequence: CASSYIELGAQYF.